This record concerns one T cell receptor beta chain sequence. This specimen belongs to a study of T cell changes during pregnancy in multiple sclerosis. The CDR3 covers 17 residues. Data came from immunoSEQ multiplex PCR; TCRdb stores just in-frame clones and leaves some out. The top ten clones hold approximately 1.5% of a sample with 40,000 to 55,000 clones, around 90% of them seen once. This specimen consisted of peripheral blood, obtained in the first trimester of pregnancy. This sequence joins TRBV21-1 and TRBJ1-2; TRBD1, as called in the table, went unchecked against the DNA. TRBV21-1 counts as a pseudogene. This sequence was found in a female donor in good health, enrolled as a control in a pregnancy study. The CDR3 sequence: CASSKELITQGRWGYTF. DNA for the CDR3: TGTGCCAGCAGCAAAGAGTTGATCACACAGGGGAGGTGGGGCTACACCTTC.